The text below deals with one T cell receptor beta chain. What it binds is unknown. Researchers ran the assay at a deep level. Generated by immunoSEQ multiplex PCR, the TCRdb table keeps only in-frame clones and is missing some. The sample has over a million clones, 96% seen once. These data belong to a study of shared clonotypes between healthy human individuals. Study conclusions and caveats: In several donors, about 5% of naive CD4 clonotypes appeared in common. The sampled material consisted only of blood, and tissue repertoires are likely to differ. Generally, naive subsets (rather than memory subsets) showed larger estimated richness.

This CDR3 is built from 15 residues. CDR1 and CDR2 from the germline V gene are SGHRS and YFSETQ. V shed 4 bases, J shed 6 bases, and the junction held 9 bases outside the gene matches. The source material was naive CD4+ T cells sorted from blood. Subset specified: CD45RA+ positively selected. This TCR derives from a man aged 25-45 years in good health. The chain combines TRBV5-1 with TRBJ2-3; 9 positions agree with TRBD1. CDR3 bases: TGCGCCAGCAGCCCTGGACAGGGGTGGGGGGATACGCAGTATTTT. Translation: CASSPGQGWGDTQYF.